These 26 T cell receptor beta chains originate from one sample sequenced in a study of blood T cell repertoires in COVID-19. Here immunoSEQ multiplex PCR was the method, and the copy in TCRdb shows in-frame clones only, minus some. This table holds about 54,000 clones, approximately 82% found once. Input material: peripheral blood. These receptor sequences come from a human donor in a cohort sampled during active COVID-19.

This clone has a handful of counts. The chain links TRBV14 to TRBJ1-2; D is undetermined. The germline CDR1 and CDR2 sequences are SGHDN and FVKESK. Deletions cut 4 bases from V and 1 base from J, with 10 bases between. The length of the CDR3 is 14 residues. CDR3 nucleotide sequence: TGTGCCAGCAGCCTGGGTTCGGGTAACTATGGCTACACCTTC. Amino acid sequence: CASSLGSGNYGYTF.

This chain connects TRBV5-4 to TRBJ2-5; TRBD2 aligns across 10 bases. This CDR3 is built from 16 residues. Looked up from germline, CDR1 is SGHNT and CDR2 is YYREEE (reference sequence). The V gene end was trimmed by 1 base and the J gene end by 1 base; junction bases not matched to a gene: 4. The CDR3 nucleotides are TGTGCCAGCAGCTTGCCTAGCGGGGGCCCCCAAGAGACCCAGTACTTC. This translates into CASSLPSGGPQETQYF.

J is TRBJ2-3 and V is TRBV7-2; 15 nucleotides match TRBD2. Germline CDR1 reads SGHTA; CDR2 reads FQGNSA. Trimming cost V 5 bases and J 10 bases; bases outside gene matches: 4. The CDR3 covers 14 residues. The CDR3 here is CASSEGLAGGPQYF. Written as DNA, the CDR3 is TGTGCCAGCAGCGAAGGACTAGCGGGGGGGCCGCAGTATTTT.

This clone was seen only a few times. This rearrangement joins TRBV10-3 to TRBJ1-5; possibly TRBD1 for D (6 bases). The germline gives CDR1 ENHRY, CDR2 SYGVKD. Trimming took 6 bases from V and 4 from J, leaving 10 bases between them. This CDR3 has 13 amino acids. CDR3 coding DNA: TGTGCCATCAGCATGGACAGTAATCAGCCCCAGCATTTT. Amino acids: CAISMDSNQPQHF.

The chain links TRBV15 to TRBJ1-2, with 8 bases aligning to TRBD1. The CDR3 covers 14 residues. In germline, CDR1 is LNHNV, CDR2 YYDKDF (reference sequence). V was pared by 2 bases and J by 6 bases, with 5 bases of the junction left unmatched. The CDR3 DNA reads TGTGCCACCAGCAGATCACCGACAGGGGATGGCTACACCTTC. Its translation is CATSRSPTGDGYTF.

This chain connects TRBV6-2 or TRBV6-3 to TRBJ1-5, with D possibly TRBD1 on 5 matching bases. The length of the CDR3 is 15 residues. The V gene's germline CDR1 is MNHEY and CDR2 SVGEGT. The V gene lost 6 bases and the J gene lost 1 base, with 13 bases spanning the gap. CDR3 in amino acids: CASSVGGRSNQPQHF. DNA of the CDR3: TGTGCCAGCAGCGTCGGGGGACGAAGCAATCAGCCCCAGCATTTT.

The V gene is TRBV6-2 or TRBV6-3, the J gene TRBJ1-6; D unresolved. The V gene's germline CDR1 is MNHEY and CDR2 SVGEGT. V was pared by 4 bases and J by 7 bases, with 14 bases between. This CDR3 has 15 residues. The CDR3 loop is CASSSWQASNSPLHF. CDR3 DNA: TGTGCCAGCAGTTCCTGGCAGGCTTCCAATTCACCCCTCCACTTT.

The V call is TRBV28, the J call TRBJ1-3, with a tentative D call TRBD1 (6 bases). There are 13 residues in the CDR3. Germline-derived CDR1 and CDR2 are MDHEN and SYDVKM. The V end lost 5 bases, the J end lost 8 bases, and 13 bases lay between the germline ends. The CDR3 sequence is CASSRGGDDTIYF. The DNA of the CDR3 is TGTGCCAGCAGTAGGGGGGGCGATGACACCATATATTTT.

This clone has just one count. The gene calls are TRBV5-4 and TRBJ2-2; the D gene is possibly TRBD1 (5 bases). With 0 bases removed from V and 7 bases from J, the gap between germline ends came to 10 bases. The length of the CDR3 is 14 residues. CDR1 is SGHNT and CDR2 is YYREEE in the germline V gene (reference sequence). The CDR3 coding sequence is TGTGCCAGCAGCTTGGCAGGGTATGACGGGGAGCTGTTTTTT. Amino acids: CASSLAGYDGELFF.

In DNA, the CDR3 is TGTGCCAGCACCCCAACCGGGACAGGGCGACCTCACTATGGCTACACCTTC. It encodes CASTPTGTGRPHYGYTF. This chain links TRBV6-2 or TRBV6-3 with TRBJ1-2; TRBD1 matches at 9 bases. Germline V lookup: CDR1 MNHEY, CDR2 SVGEGT. The CDR3 runs 17 residues. J lost 3 bases, V lost 7 bases, and 15 bases had no gene match.

In its sample, this clone was seen once. The V gene is TRBV7-3, the J gene TRBJ1-1; D may be TRBD1 (6 bases). This CDR3 region has 16 residues. Germline-derived CDR1 and CDR2 are SGHTA and FQGTGA. Trimming cost V 5 bases and J 0 bases, with 16 bases left between them. In DNA form, the CDR3 reads TGTGCCAGCAGCCATGGACAGAGGGGGATGAACACTGAAGCTTTCTTT. Residues: CASSHGQRGMNTEAFF.

The chain joins TRBV6-5 to TRBJ2-7; D remains ambiguous. Trimming removed 6 bases from V and 0 bases from J, with 9 bases in between. CDR1 is MNHEY, CDR2 SVGAGI, per germline. The CDR3 spans 13 residues. CDR3 nucleotides: TGTGCCAGCAGGAATCCTAACTCCTACGAGCAGTACTTC. Translated: CASRNPNSYEQYF.

The V and J genes are TRBV19 and TRBJ1-2, with D possibly being TRBD1 (6 bases). Trimming pared 0 bases from V and 4 bases from J, leaving 15 bases between. The V gene's germline CDR1 is LNHDA and CDR2 SQIVND (reference sequence). The CDR3 is made up of 16 amino acids. The CDR3 spells CASSIDGAGAGYGYTF. The CDR3 DNA reads TGTGCCAGTAGTATAGATGGCGCAGGGGCGGGCTATGGCTACACCTTC.

This clone was found a few times. The rearrangement joins TRBV24-1 to TRBJ2-3; D might be TRBD1 (5 bases). In germline, CDR1 is KGHDR, CDR2 SFDVKD. V dropped 1 base and J dropped 6 bases, with 13 bases sitting between them. The CDR3 sequence is 15 residues long. This CDR3 is CATSDFEPQEDTQYF. In DNA, the CDR3 is TGTGCCACCAGTGATTTTGAGCCACAGGAGGATACGCAGTATTTT.

This clone was counted a single time. DNA of the CDR3: TGTGCCAGCAGCCTATCTAGCGGGGGGGCCTATGAGCAGTTCTTC. Its translation is CASSLSSGGAYEQFF. This chain connects TRBV7-3 to TRBJ2-1, with TRBD2 identical over 12 bases. The CDR3 length is 15 residues. Germline V lookup: CDR1 SGHTA, CDR2 FQGTGA. V lost 5 bases, J lost 8 bases, and 7 bases stayed unmatched. Combining the CDR3 with reference TRBV7-3 and TRBJ2-1 gives the whole variable domain GAGVSQTPSNKVTEKGKYVELRCDPISGHTALYWYRQSLGQGPEFLIYFQGTGAADDSGLPNDRFFAVRPEGSVSTLKIQRTERGDSAVYLCASSLSSGGAYEQFFGPGTRLTVL.

This chain joins TRBV5-5 and TRBJ2-7; 7 bases are shared with TRBD2. There are 12 residues in the CDR3. The V gene end was trimmed by 3 bases and the J gene end by 3 bases; junction bases not matched to a gene: 0. CDR1 SGHKS and CDR2 YYEKEE come from the germline V gene (reference sequence). The CDR3 spells CASSWGGYEQYF. CDR3 DNA: TGTGCCAGCAGCTGGGGGGGCTACGAGCAGTACTTC.

The V gene is TRBV19, the J gene TRBJ2-5; 8 bases line up with TRBD2. With 5 bases clipped from V and 2 bases from J, the junction kept 10 bases outside the gene matches. Germline V gene sequence: CDR1 LNHDA, CDR2 SQIVND (reference sequence). The CDR3 is 16 amino acids. CDR3 sequence reads: CASSPLGAGGQETQYF. The CDR3 bases are TGTGCCAGTAGTCCGTTGGGCGCGGGGGGTCAAGAGACCCAGTACTTC.

The chain carries TRBV9 and TRBJ2-5, with 11 bases that match TRBD1. CDR1 is SGDLS and CDR2 is YYNGEE in the germline V gene. The CDR3 contains 15 residues. V lost 4 bases and J lost 5; bases outside the gene matches: 7. CDR3 sequence (DNA): TGTGCCAGCAGCTCCCGGACAGGGGGCGGTGAGACCCAGTACTTC. Its translation: CASSSRTGGGETQYF.

This clone was picked up a small number of times. The chain combines TRBV11-2 with TRBJ2-1, with D hard to call. The V gene's germline CDR1 is SGHAT and CDR2 FQNNGV. The length of the CDR3 is 11 residues. The germline V and J ends were trimmed by 9 bases and 8 bases, with 11 bases remaining between them. The CDR3: CASTNFHEQFF. In DNA form, the CDR3 reads TGTGCCAGTACTAACTTCCATGAGCAGTTCTTC.

The gene calls are TRBV3-1 (or the pseudogene TRBV3-2) and TRBJ2-2; TRBD1 might be the D (5 bases). This CDR3 spans 14 amino acids. Germline V lookup: CDR1 LGHDT, CDR2 YNNKEL (reference sequence). The V and J ends lost 4 bases and 5 bases respectively, with 11 bases between them. The CDR3 spells CASSPGSGTGELFF. The CDR3 bases are TGTGCCAGCAGCCCTGGGTCAGGGACCGGGGAGCTGTTTTTT.

This chain joins TRBV7-2 and TRBJ1-5; TRBD1 might be the D (6 bases). This CDR3 has 13 residues. Germline V gene data show CDR1 as SGHTA and CDR2 as FQGNSA. Trimming left V 5 bases short and J 7 bases short, with 12 bases between. CDR3 loop: CASSSDRPQPQHF. The DNA of the CDR3 is TGTGCCAGCAGCAGCGACAGGCCCCAGCCCCAGCATTTT.

The J gene is TRBJ1-2, the V gene TRBV27; TRBD1 matches 8 bases. The length of the CDR3 is 14 residues. Germline CDR1 and CDR2: MNHEY and SMNVEV (reference sequence). Germline trimming cut 6 bases from V and 2 bases from J; bases unmatched to any gene: 5. CDR3 bases: TGTGCCAGCAGCGCGGACAGGGCCAACTATGGCTACACCTTC. Protein product: CASSADRANYGYTF.

The CDR3 nucleotides are TGTGCCAGCAGTTTATCCCCGGGACAGGTAAGCTCCTATAATTCACCCCTCCACTTT. The encoded protein is CASSLSPGQVSSYNSPLHF. The chain joins TRBV27 to TRBJ1-6, with 8 bases identical to TRBD1. Germline-derived CDR1 and CDR2 are MNHEY and SMNVEV (reference sequence). The CDR3 runs 19 residues. V was pared by 0 bases and J by 0 bases, with 7 bases of the junction left unmatched.

The genes are TRBV4-3 and TRBJ1-2; D might be TRBD1 (6 bases). The V and J ends lost 2 bases and 3 bases respectively, with 13 bases between them. CDR1 and CDR2 (germline): LGHNA, YSLEER. CDR3 length equals 15 residues. In DNA form, the CDR3 reads TGCGCCAGCAGCCAAACAGGGTTAGGCGACTATGGCTACACCTTC. This codes for CASSQTGLGDYGYTF.

This chain uses TRBV7-2 with TRBJ2-3; 7 bases agree with TRBD1. Germline assignment: CDR1 SGHTA and CDR2 FQGNSA. The CDR3 is 15 residues long. With V trimmed by 1 base and J by 4 bases, 5 bases remained unmatched. The CDR3 loop reads CASSLGRGPADTQYF. DNA of the CDR3: TGTGCCAGCAGCTTAGGAAGGGGGCCAGCAGATACGCAGTATTTT.

In this sample, this clone turned up a few times. The chain combines TRBV6-5 with TRBJ2-2; 8 bases match TRBD2. V dropped 5 bases and J dropped 5; count of bases not matched to a gene: 4. The CDR3 covers 14 residues. Germline CDR1 and CDR2: MNHEY and SVGAGI. CDR3 region: CASSRGGETGELFF. The CDR3 region has the DNA TGTGCCAGCAGTCGGGGGGGCGAAACCGGGGAGCTGTTTTTT.